One and the same sample provided the 3 T cell receptor beta chains below, sequenced in a study of shared clonotypes between healthy human individuals. In the naive CD8 group, cells lacked CD45RO and were positively selected for CCR7, so terminally differentiated effector memory CD45RA+ cells were left out. Assay used: immunoSEQ multiplex PCR; TCRdb lists only in-frame clones, some missing. The data contain millions of clones, approximately 95% of them singletons. Material for sequencing was naive CD8+ T cells sorted from blood. These receptors were taken from a man aged 18 to 29 in good health.

This rearrangement joins TRBV5-3 to TRBJ1-4; D ambiguous. TRBV5-3 is an open reading frame, and its role is uncertain. The germline V and J ends were trimmed by 3 bases and 7 bases, with 4 bases remaining between them. This CDR3 comprises 11 residues. CDR3 bases: TGTGCCAGAAGCTCTTCTGAAAAACTGTTTTTT. Amino acid sequence: CARSSSEKLFF.

The gene calls are TRBV12-5 and TRBJ2-7; D gene ambiguous. The germline CDR1 and CDR2 sequences are LGHNT and FRNRAP. V shed 0 bases and J shed 2 bases, with 17 bases lying between them. The CDR3 contains 17 residues. The CDR3 DNA is TGTGCTAGTGGTTTGGTACTGGGTGGGCTGCTTACCTACGAGCAGTACTTC. Translated, it gives CASGLVLGGLLTYEQYF. Complete variable domain (other parts from reference TRBV12-5 and TRBJ2-7): DARVTQTPRHKVTEMGQEVTMRCQPILGHNTVFWYRQTMMQGLELLAYFRNRAPLDDSGMPKDRFSAEMPDATLATLKIQPSEPRDSAVYFCASGLVLGGLLTYEQYFGPGTRLTVT.

V gene TRBV9 combines with J gene TRBJ2-6, with a possible D match to TRBD2 (5 bases). V was shortened by 0 bases and J by 1 base, with 14 bases between the two germline ends. This CDR3 contains 18 residues. In germline, CDR1 is SGDLS, CDR2 YYNGEE. The CDR3 here is CASSVGGAALSGANVLTF. CDR3 nucleotide sequence: TGTGCCAGCAGCGTAGGGGGAGCGGCCCTTTCTGGGGCCAACGTCCTGACTTTC.